This entry features one T cell receptor beta chain sequence. Amplification of TCR beta CDR3 regions was performed using RNA transcripts as template. When the TCR CDR3 underwent first-round RT-PCR, the HTBI primer set was used. From the multiplex PCR reads, TCRdb called clonotypes with MiXCR, one entry per CDR3 protein. Of 690,000 or so distinct CDR3 sequences listed, around 20% are singletons. This record belongs to a study of T cells in Graves' hyperthyroidism and ophthalmopathy. At the level of the study: Initial diagnosis, before any treatment, was when peripheral blood was collected.

The CDR3 sequence is 16 residues long. Germline assignment: CDR1 DFQATT and CDR2 SNEGSKA (reference sequence). V dropped 0 bases and J dropped 6; count of bases not matched to a gene: 9. Each patient was aged 18 to 65 and had newly diagnosed hyperthyroidism of under 2 months' duration. Thyroid ultrasound, orbital computed tomography, clinical symptoms, and serum thyroxine and TRAb underpinned diagnoses. The chain joins TRBV20-1 to TRBJ1-2; TRBD1 matches at 11 bases. The sample was blood. This TCR was sampled from a woman aged 50 to 60 with Graves' hyperthyroidism that later progressed to Graves' ophthalmopathy. The CDR3: CSARDSGTGGEDGYTF. The CDR3 nucleotides are TGCAGTGCTAGAGATTCTGGGACAGGGGGAGAGGATGGCTACACCTTC.